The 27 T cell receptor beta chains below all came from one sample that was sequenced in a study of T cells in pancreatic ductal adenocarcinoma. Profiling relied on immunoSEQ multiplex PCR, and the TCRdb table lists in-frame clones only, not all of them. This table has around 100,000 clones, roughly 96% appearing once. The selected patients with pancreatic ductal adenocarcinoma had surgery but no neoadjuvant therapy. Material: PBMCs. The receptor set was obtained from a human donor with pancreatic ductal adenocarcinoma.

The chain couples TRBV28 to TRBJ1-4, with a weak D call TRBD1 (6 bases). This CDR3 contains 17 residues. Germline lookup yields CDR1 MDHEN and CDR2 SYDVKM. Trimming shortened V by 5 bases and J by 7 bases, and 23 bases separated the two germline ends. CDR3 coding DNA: TGTGCCAGCAGTAATCACCGGGGGGGCCAGGTCGGTGAAAAACTGTTTTTT. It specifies CASSNHRGGQVGEKLFF.

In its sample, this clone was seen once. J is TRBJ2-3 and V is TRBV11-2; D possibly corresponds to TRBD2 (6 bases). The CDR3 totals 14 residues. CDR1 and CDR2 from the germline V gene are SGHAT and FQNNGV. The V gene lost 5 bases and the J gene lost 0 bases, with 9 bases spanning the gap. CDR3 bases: TGTGCCAGCAGCCGCGGGACTAGCACAGATACGCAGTATTTT. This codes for CASSRGTSTDTQYF.

CDR3 bases: TGTGCCAGCAGCACCACGACAGGGGATGGCTACACCTTC. Amino acids: CASSTTTGDGYTF. The chain uses TRBV7-2 and TRBJ1-2; 8 positions match TRBD1. The CDR3 loop spans 13 amino acids. V was clipped by 5 bases and J by 6 bases; unmatched bases: 5. Germline V gene data show CDR1 as SGHTA and CDR2 as FQGNSA.

DNA of the CDR3: TGCGCCAGCAGCTTGGACGGGACTAGGGTCTACGAGCAGTACTTC. This codes for CASSLDGTRVYEQYF. The chain uses TRBV5-1 and TRBJ2-7, with 8 bases identical to TRBD2. The CDR3 contains 15 residues. Germline lookup yields CDR1 SGHRS and CDR2 YFSETQ. Unmatched junction bases numbered 5, after V lost 0 bases and J lost 3 bases. Full variable domain (missing parts from reference TRBV5-1 and TRBJ2-7): KAGVTQTPRYLIKTRGQQVTLSCSPISGHRSVSWYQQTPGQGLQFLFEYFSETQRNKGNFPGRFSGRQFSNSRSEMNVSTLELGDSALYLCASSLDGTRVYEQYFGPGTRLTVT.

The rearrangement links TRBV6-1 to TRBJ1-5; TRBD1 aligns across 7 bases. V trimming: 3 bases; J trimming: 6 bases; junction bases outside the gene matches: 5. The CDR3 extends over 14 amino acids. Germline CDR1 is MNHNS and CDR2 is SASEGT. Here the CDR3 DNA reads TGTGCCAGCAGTGATATAGGGGGCTCTCAGCCCCAGCATTTT. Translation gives CASSDIGGSQPQHF.

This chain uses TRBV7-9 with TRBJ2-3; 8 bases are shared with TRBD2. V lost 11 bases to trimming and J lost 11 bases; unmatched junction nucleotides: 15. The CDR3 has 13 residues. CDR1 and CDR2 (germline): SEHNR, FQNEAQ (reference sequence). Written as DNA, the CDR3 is TGTGCCGTGGGGAGCGGGAGCCCCGGTGGGCAGTATTTT. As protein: CAVGSGSPGGQYF.

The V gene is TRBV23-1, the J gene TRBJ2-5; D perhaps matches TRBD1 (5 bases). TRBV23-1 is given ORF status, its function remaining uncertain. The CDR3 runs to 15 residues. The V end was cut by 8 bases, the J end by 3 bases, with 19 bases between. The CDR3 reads CASPTRFFREETQYF. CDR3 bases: TGCGCCAGCCCTACACGGTTCTTCAGGGAAGAGACCCAGTACTTC.

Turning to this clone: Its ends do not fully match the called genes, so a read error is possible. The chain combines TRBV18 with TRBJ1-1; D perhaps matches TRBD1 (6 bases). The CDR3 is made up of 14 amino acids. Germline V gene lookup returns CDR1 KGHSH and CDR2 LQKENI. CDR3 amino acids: CATSRQDKNTEAFF. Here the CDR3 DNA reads TGTGCCACCTCAAGACAGGATAAGAACACTGAAGCTTTCTTT.

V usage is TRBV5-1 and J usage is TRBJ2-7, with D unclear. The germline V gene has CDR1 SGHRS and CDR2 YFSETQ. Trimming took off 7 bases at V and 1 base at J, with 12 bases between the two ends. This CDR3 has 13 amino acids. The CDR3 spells CASSAPGSYEQYF. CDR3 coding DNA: TGCGCCAGCTCCGCCCCGGGTTCCTACGAGCAGTACTTC.

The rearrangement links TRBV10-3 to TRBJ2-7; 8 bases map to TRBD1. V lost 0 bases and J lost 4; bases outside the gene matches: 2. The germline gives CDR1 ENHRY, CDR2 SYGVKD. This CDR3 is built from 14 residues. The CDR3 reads CAISESTGVYEQYF. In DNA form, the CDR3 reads TGTGCCATCAGTGAGTCGACAGGGGTGTACGAGCAGTACTTC.

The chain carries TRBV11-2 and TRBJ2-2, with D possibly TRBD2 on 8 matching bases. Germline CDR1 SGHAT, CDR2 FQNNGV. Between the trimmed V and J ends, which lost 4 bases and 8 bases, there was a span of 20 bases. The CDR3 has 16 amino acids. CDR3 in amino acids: CASSSVAGQRGGELFF. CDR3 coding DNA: TGTGCCAGCAGCTCGGTAGCGGGACAGCGTGGTGGGGAGCTGTTTTTT.

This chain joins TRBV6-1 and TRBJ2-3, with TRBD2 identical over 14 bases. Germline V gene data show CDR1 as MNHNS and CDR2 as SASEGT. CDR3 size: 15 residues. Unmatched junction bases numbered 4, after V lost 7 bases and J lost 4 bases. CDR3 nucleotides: TGTGCCAGCATGGGGGGACTAGCGGGAGCAGATACGCAGTATTTT. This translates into CASMGGLAGADTQYF.

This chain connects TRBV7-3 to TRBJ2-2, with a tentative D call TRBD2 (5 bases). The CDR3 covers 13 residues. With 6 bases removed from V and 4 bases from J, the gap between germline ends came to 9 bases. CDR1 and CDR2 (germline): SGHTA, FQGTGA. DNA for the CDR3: TGTGCCAGCAGACTAGTAGGCACCGGGGAGCTGTTTTTT. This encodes CASRLVGTGELFF.

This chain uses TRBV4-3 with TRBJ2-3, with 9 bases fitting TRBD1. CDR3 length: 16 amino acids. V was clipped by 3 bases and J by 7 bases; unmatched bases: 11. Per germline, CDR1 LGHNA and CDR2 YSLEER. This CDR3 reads CASSHVGDRDANTQYF. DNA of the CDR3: TGCGCCAGCAGCCACGTGGGGGACAGGGACGCTAATACGCAGTATTTT.

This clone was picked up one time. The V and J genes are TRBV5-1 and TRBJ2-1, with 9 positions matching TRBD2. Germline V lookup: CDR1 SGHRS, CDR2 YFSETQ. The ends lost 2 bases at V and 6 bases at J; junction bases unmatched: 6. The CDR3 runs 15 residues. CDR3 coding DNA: TGCGCCAGCAGCTTTACGACTAGCGGATCCAATGAGCAGTTCTTC. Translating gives CASSFTTSGSNEQFF.

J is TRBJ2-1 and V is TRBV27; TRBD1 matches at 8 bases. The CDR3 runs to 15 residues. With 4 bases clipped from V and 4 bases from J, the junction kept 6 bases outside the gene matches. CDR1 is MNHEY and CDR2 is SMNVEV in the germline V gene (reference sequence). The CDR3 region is CASSSSGGPYNEQFF. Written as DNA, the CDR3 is TGTGCCAGCAGTTCATCAGGGGGCCCTTACAATGAGCAGTTCTTC.

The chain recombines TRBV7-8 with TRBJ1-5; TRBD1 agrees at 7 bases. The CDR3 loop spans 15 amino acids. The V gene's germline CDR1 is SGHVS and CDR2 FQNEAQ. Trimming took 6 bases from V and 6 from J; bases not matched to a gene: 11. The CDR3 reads CASSQLQGDGQPQHF. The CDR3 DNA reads TGTGCCAGCAGTCAGCTTCAGGGGGATGGTCAGCCCCAGCATTTT.

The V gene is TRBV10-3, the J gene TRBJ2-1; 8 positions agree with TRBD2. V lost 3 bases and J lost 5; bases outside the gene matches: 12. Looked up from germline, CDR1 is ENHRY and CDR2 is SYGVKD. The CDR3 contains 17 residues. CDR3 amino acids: CAISESLAGLGHNEQFF. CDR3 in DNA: TGTGCCATCAGTGAATCCCTAGCGGGTCTAGGCCACAATGAGCAGTTCTTC.

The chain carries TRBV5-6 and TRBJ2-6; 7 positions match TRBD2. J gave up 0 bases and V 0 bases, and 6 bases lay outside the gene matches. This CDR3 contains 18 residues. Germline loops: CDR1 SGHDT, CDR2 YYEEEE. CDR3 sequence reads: CASSLVLAESSGANVLTF. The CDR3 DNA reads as TGTGCCAGCAGCTTGGTGCTAGCGGAGAGCTCTGGGGCCAACGTCCTGACTTTC.

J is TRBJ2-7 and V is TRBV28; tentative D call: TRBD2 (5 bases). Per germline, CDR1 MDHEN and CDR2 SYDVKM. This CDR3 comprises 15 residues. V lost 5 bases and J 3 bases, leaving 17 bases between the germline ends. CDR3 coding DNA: TGTGCCAGCAGTACGCGCGAGAGGGCAGGCTACGAGCAGTACTTC. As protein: CASSTRERAGYEQYF.

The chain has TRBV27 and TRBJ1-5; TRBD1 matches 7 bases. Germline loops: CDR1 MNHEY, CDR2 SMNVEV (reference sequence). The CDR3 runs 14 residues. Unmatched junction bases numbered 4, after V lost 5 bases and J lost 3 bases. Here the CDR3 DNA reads TGTGCCAGCAGTCAAGGGACAGACAATCAGCCCCAGCATTTT. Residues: CASSQGTDNQPQHF.

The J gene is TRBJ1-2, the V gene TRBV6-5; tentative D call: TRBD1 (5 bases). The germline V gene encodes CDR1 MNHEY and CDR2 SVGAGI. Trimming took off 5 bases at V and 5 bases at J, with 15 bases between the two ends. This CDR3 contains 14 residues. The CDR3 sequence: CASSKGQDRYGYTF. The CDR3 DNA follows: TGTGCCAGCAGTAAGGGGCAGGATCGATATGGCTACACCTTC.

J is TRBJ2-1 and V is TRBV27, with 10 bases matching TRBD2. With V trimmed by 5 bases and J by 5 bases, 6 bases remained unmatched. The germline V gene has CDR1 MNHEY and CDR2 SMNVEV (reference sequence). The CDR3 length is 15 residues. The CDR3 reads CASSILAGGHNEQFF. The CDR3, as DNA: TGTGCCAGCAGTATTTTAGCGGGAGGCCACAATGAGCAGTTCTTC.

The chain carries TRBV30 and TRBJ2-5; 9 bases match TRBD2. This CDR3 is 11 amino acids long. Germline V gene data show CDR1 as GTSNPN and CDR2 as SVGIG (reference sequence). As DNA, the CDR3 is TGTGCGTTTAGCGGGAGTGAGACCCAGTACTTC. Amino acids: CAFSGSETQYF. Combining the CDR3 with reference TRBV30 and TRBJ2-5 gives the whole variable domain SQTIHQWPATLVQPVGSPLSLECTVEGTSNPNLYWYRQAAGRGLQLLFYSVGIGQISSEVPQNLSASRPQDRQFILSSKKLLLSDSGFYLCAFSGSETQYFGPGTRLLVL.

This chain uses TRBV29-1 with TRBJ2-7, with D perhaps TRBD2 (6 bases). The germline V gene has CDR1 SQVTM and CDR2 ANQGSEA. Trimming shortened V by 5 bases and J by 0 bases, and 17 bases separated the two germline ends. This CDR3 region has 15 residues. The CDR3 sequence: CSVQGGKTLSYEQYF. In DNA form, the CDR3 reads TGCAGCGTTCAAGGCGGGAAGACCCTCTCCTACGAGCAGTACTTC.

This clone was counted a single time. The CDR3 reads CASSGGGEQFF. The CDR3, as DNA: TGTGCCAGCAGTGGGGGGGGCGAGCAGTTCTTC. This chain uses TRBV27 with TRBJ2-1, with D possibly TRBD2 on 7 matching bases. The V gene's germline CDR1 is MNHEY and CDR2 SMNVEV (reference sequence). This CDR3 is built from 11 residues. With 5 bases removed from V and 10 bases from J, the gap between germline ends came to 9 bases.

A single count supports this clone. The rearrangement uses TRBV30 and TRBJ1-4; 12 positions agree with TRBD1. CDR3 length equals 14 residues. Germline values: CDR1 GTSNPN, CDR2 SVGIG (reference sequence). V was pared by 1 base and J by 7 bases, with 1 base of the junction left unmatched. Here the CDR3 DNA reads TGTGCCTGGAGTGGGGGACAGGGGGCTGAAAAACTGTTTTTT. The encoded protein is CAWSGGQGAEKLFF.